This T cell receptor (beta chain) was identified during a study of cytomegalovirus exposure and HLA in healthy donors. Across the study: Per a later analysis, the approximately 700 first-cohort and some 110 validation repertoires shared one platform.

Profiling relied on immunoSEQ multiplex PCR, and the TCRdb table lists in-frame clones only, not all of them. The sample has roughly 120,000 clones, almost 90% seen once. On this clone: Its specificity is not known.

The CDR3 sequence is 15 residues long. Per the germline V gene, CDR1 is MNHNY and CDR2 is SVGAGI (reference sequence). Trimming shortened V by 2 bases and J by 0 bases, and 10 bases separated the two germline ends. Whole-study results and caveats: Among TCR beta chains, those listed as cytomegalovirus-associated numbered roughly 150. Subsequent analysis of the 120 or so validation repertoires found a tendency for first-cohort TCR clusters to co-occur.

While the first cohort had 600 to 800 subjects, the donors belonged to the separate validation cohort of about 110 subjects. This sequence was found in a woman aged 18-29 years in good health and CMV-seronegative. The chain has TRBV6-6 and TRBJ1-1, with D maybe TRBD1 (5 bases). The sequencing sample was made of PBMCs. The CDR3 DNA follows: TGTGCCAGCAGTTACGGTGGGGCCATGAACACTGAAGCTTTCTTT. Protein product: CASSYGGAMNTEAFF.